This TCR beta chain derives from a study of blood T cell repertoires in COVID-19. For the study at large: T cells, B-cell-depleted T cells, or PBMCs provided the cDNA or gDNA that served as material.

CDR3 length equals 15 residues. CDR1 SGHAT and CDR2 FQNNGV come from the germline V gene. The V end was cut by 6 bases, the J end by 1 base, with 12 bases between. TCRdb's table, derived via immunoSEQ multiplex PCR, lists solely in-frame clones and lacks some. Found here are fewer than 25,000 clones, 85% to 90% of them singletons; the top ten hold 7% to 9%. This receptor was obtained from a woman in her sixties or seventies with active COVID-19. Sequencing used peripheral blood. The chain uses TRBV11-2 and TRBJ2-2, with D perhaps TRBD1 (5 bases). The CDR3 protein is CASRRQLLNTGELFF. For the CDR3, the DNA is TGTGCCAGCAGGCGACAGTTATTGAACACCGGGGAGCTGTTTTTT.